This T cell receptor (beta chain) was captured by sequencing in a study of regulatory T cells in long-lasting Graves disease. Study results and caveats: Persistent patients shared 2,741 public clonotypes among themselves. Newly diagnosed patients shared fewer, at roughly 1,000. TCR diversity was lower in persistent Graves' patients (versus newly diagnosed ones).

This clonotype showed up many times. As yet, its antigen is unknown. Germline V lookup: CDR1 MNHNS, CDR2 SASEGT. The CDR3 sequence is 18 residues long. V was pared by 7 bases and J by 3 bases, with 15 bases of the junction left unmatched. Time point given: newly diagnosed GD, antithyroid drugs for less than 3 months. RNA extracted from PBMCs served as the sequencing template. Sequencing libraries for TCR beta were prepared with iRepertoire HTBI primers and Arm-PCR of CDR3 regions. TCRdb analysed the multiplex PCR reads with MiXCR anew, one entry per CDR3 protein. The sample includes about 620,000 distinct CDR3 sequences, roughly 16% seen only once; the top ten take around 19%. The data were also submitted as part of a second study, on T cells in Graves' hyperthyroidism and ophthalmopathy.

Sequences were derived from peripheral blood mononuclear cells (PBMCs), sampled at new diagnosis, from a patient treated with antithyroid drugs. The V call is TRBV6-1, the J call TRBJ2-7; 13 positions agree with TRBD2. This clonotype was sampled from a woman aged 25 to 45 with Graves disease. CDR3 sequence: CASKVPGLAGTASYEQYF. The CDR3 bases are TGTGCCAGCAAAGTCCCGGGACTAGCGGGAACCGCTAGCTACGAGCAGTACTTC.